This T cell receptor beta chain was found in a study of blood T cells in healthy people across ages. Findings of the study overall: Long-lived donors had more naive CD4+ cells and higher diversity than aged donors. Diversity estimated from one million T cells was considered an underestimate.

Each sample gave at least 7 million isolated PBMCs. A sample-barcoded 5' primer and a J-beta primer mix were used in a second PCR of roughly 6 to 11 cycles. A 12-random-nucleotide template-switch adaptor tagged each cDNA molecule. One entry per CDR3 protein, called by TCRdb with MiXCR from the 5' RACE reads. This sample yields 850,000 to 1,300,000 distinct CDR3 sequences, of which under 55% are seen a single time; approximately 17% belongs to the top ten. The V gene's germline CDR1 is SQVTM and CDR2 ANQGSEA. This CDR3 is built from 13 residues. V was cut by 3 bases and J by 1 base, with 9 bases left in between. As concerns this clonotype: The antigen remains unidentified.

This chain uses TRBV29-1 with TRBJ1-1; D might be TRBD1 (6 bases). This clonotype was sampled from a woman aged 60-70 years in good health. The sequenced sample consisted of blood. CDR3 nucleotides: TGCAGCGTTGACAGGGGTCAGAACACTGAAGCTTTCTTT. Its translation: CSVDRGQNTEAFF.